Detailed here is one T cell receptor (beta chain). Its specificity is not known. The record originates from a study of shared clonotypes between healthy human individuals. Original analysis: Sequence data from immunoSEQ were junction-only and lacked quality scores; consequently, filtering differed. Libraries were prepared by immunoSEQ multiplex PCR; TCRdb keeps only in-frame clonotypes and omits some of them. The DNA gave D and trimming, while V, J and clone size come from that table. The top ten clones hold under 0.45% of a sample with a few million clones, over 90% of them seen once. Participating donors were healthy, HIV-negative adults free of recent acute infections or vaccinations. Study results and limitations: When compared with the clonotypes that were shared by all four sorted-subset donors, the non-shared clonotypes turned out to have lower generation probabilities. With several donors compared, roughly 4.9% of naive CD4 clonotypes were shared.

CDR3 length equals 15 residues. V lost 3 bases and J lost 3; bases outside the gene matches: 1. CDR1 and CDR2 (germline): SGDLS, YYNGEE. Sequences were obtained from naive CD4+ T cells from PBMCs. Sample subset: CD45RA+ positively selected. The chain combines TRBV9 with TRBJ2-4, with 12 bases identical to TRBD2. The clonotype comes from a man between 18 and 35 years old in good health. Some clones in this sample may be carry-over from other donors' samples. CDR3 DNA: TGTGCCAGCAGCGCGACTAGCGGGAGCAAAAACATTCAGTACTTC. It codes for CASSATSGSKNIQYF.